The clone carrying this T cell receptor beta chain was recorded a few times. The target antigen is unknown. The sample belongs to a study of CD8 T cells in ankylosing spondylitis. The TCR beta libraries were generated through quantitative 5'-RACE incorporating molecular barcodes. Each CDR3 protein is one row after TCRdb ran MiXCR on the 5' RACE reads. The table includes around 320,000 distinct CDR3 sequences, about a fifth detected once. CDR1 and CDR2 (germline): SGHVS, FNYEAQ. Germline trimming cut 4 bases from V and 4 bases from J; bases unmatched to any gene: 11. The CDR3 consists of 17 residues. Study-level results: Reported data indicate significant enrichment of disease-linked clones within matched ankylosing spondylitis synovial fluid.

The TCR was taken from a female donor with ankylosing spondylitis or in good health (not recorded which). J is TRBJ2-1 and V is TRBV7-6; 9 bases fit TRBD2. Input material: blood, either unsorted or a sorted T cell fraction (not recorded which). The DNA of the CDR3 is TGTGCCAGCAGCTCCCCTGTTCGCGGGAGGGGTTACAATGAGCAGTTCTTC. As protein: CASSSPVRGRGYNEQFF.